This TCR beta chain originates from a study of blood T cell repertoires in COVID-19. Study in general: Samples of COVID-19 (acute and convalescent) were obtained from the United States, Italy and Spain.

V lost 0 bases and J 2 bases, leaving 5 bases between the germline ends. The CDR3 spans 13 residues. CDR1 and CDR2 from the germline V gene are LNHNV and YYDKDF (reference sequence). Participants, roughly 18 to 100 years old, spanned approximately 25 US areas. Donors were grouped by their self-reported clinical history. Study processing details: Researchers report that nucleated cell counts were estimated from reference gene primer amplification. Only in-frame clones appear in the TCRdb table, and some are missing; sequencing was by immunoSEQ multiplex PCR. V and J calls plus clone size are reproduced from that table; the DNA served to infer D and trimming. The data hold around 280,000 clones, with 70% to 90% observed a single time. This clone was detected only a few times.

The sequenced material came from PBMCs or T cells enriched from blood (not recorded which). This chain connects TRBV15 to TRBJ2-7; D gene unclear. The sequence was obtained from a woman aged 35 to 49 who had recovered from COVID-19. The CDR3 is CATSRDTTYEQYF. The CDR3 region has the DNA TGTGCCACCAGCAGAGATACAACCTACGAGCAGTACTTC.